These 25 T cell receptor beta chains were sequenced from one sample in a study of radiotherapy plus CTLA-4 blockade in lung cancer. Clones were read by immunoSEQ multiplex PCR, and TCRdb kept only the in-frame ones, dropping some. The table has roughly 62,000 clones, roughly 80% seen once; the top ten hold 3.5% to 4.5%. The input for sequencing was peripheral blood, taken from a patient treated with radiotherapy plus ipilimumab. The receptors here all came from a human donor with non-small cell lung cancer who had a complete response to radiotherapy plus ipilimumab.

This sequence joins TRBV27 and TRBJ2-3; D unclear. The CDR3 is made up of 16 amino acids. Per the germline V gene, CDR1 is MNHEY and CDR2 is SMNVEV (reference sequence). V gave up 3 bases and J gave up 0 bases, with 13 bases separating them. The CDR3 region has the DNA TGTGCCAGCAGTTTCACCTCTAGAGCGAGCACAGATACGCAGTATTTT. Amino acids: CASSFTSRASTDTQYF.

The chain employs TRBV7-8 and TRBJ1-2, with TRBD1 matching 12 bases. Germline V gives CDR1 SGHVS, CDR2 FQNEAQ. V trimming: 5 bases; J trimming: 7 bases; junction bases outside the gene matches: 8. This CDR3 is built from 15 residues. For the CDR3, the DNA is TGTGCCAGCAGCACCCGGGACAGGGGGCTTGGTGGCTACACCTTC. This encodes CASSTRDRGLGGYTF. The whole variable domain, remainder taken from reference TRBV7-8 and TRBJ1-2, is GAGVSQSPRYKVAKRGQDVALRCDPISGHVSLFWYQQALGQGPEFLTYFQNEAQLDKSGLPSDRFFAERPEGSVSTLKIQRTQQEDSAVYLCASSTRDRGLGGYTFGSGTRLTVV.

The rearrangement links TRBV7-2 to TRBJ2-5; D gene uncertain. From germline, CDR1 is SGHTA and CDR2 FQGNSA. V lost 1 base and J 2 bases, leaving 8 bases between the germline ends. The length of the CDR3 is 14 residues. The CDR3 sequence: CASSLGNSQETQYF. The CDR3, as DNA: TGTGCCAGCAGCTTAGGGAACAGTCAAGAGACCCAGTACTTC. Using reference TRBV7-2 and TRBJ2-5 for the parts outside the CDR3, the full variable domain is GAGVSQSPSNKVTEKGKDVELRCDPISGHTALYWYRQSLGQGLEFLIYFQGNSAPDKSGLPSDRFSAERTGGSVSTLTIQRTQQEDSAVYLCASSLGNSQETQYFGPGTRLLVL.

The rearrangement uses TRBV9 and TRBJ2-1; perhaps TRBD2 as D (6 bases). The CDR3 is 13 residues long. In germline, CDR1 is SGDLS, CDR2 YYNGEE. Deletions cut 3 bases from V and 3 bases from J, with 7 bases between. The CDR3 DNA is TGTGCCAGCAGCGGGGACTTCTACAATGAGCAGTTCTTC. This encodes CASSGDFYNEQFF.

The chain has TRBV18 and TRBJ2-5, with a weak D call TRBD1 (5 bases). Germline loops: CDR1 KGHSH, CDR2 LQKENI. Trimming shortened V by 5 bases and J by 4 bases, and 17 bases separated the two germline ends. The CDR3 length is 15 residues. The CDR3 nucleotides read TGTGCCAGCTCAACAACGGGCCTCCAGGGAGAGACCCAGTACTTC. This gives the protein CASSTTGLQGETQYF. The entire variable domain, with the rest obtained from reference TRBV18 and TRBJ2-5, is as follows: NAGVMQNPRHLVRRRGQEARLRCSPMKGHSHVYWYRQLPEEGLKFMVYLQKENIIDESGMPKERFSAEFPKEGPSILRIQQVVRGDSAAYFCASSTTGLQGETQYFGPGTRLLVL.

For this clone: A read error may account for a junction end that differs from germline. V is TRBV30 and J is TRBJ1-2; the D is unclear. The CDR3 runs 11 residues. Germline lookup yields CDR1 GTSNPN and CDR2 SVGIG (reference sequence). The CDR3, as DNA: TGTGCCTGGAGTGTAGACTACGGCTACACCTTC. This sequence encodes CAWSVDYGYTF.

This chain joins TRBV5-6 and TRBJ1-2; D uncertain. V was clipped by 2 bases and J by 4 bases, with 9 bases between them. CDR1 and CDR2 (germline): SGHDT, YYEEEE. There are 13 residues in the CDR3. CDR3 in amino acids: CASSLGLSYGYTF. CDR3 sequence (DNA): TGTGCCAGCAGCTTAGGACTCAGCTATGGCTACACCTTC.

V and J are TRBV6-5 and TRBJ1-2; no reliable D call. V was clipped by 2 bases and J by 8 bases, with 15 bases between them. Looked up from germline, CDR1 is MNHEY and CDR2 is SVGAGI. This CDR3 comprises 14 residues. This CDR3 reads CASSYHRETMGYTF. The DNA for the CDR3 is TGTGCCAGCAGTTACCACCGGGAAACTATGGGCTACACCTTC.

This clone was counted once. The chain is built from TRBV5-1 and TRBJ1-3, with D unclear. CDR3 length: 14 amino acids. The germline V gene encodes CDR1 SGHRS and CDR2 YFSETQ. The V gene lost 0 bases and the J gene lost 2 bases, with 6 bases spanning the gap. Here the CDR3 reads CASSLGFTGNTIYF. The CDR3, as DNA: TGCGCCAGCAGCTTGGGATTTACTGGAAACACCATATATTTT.

The chain is built from TRBV7-8 and TRBJ2-1; TRBD2 aligns across 9 bases. Trimming cost V 5 bases and J 4 bases; bases outside gene matches: 15. CDR3 length equals 18 residues. The germline CDR1 and CDR2 sequences are SGHVS and FQNEAQ. The CDR3 sequence is CASSLGREGLLRYNEQFF. The CDR3 nucleotides read TGTGCCAGCAGCCTAGGGCGGGAGGGCCTCTTGCGGTACAATGAGCAGTTCTTC.

The chain employs TRBV29-1 and TRBJ1-2; tentatively, D is TRBD1 (5 bases). Germline CDR1 and CDR2: SQVTM and ANQGSEA. Trimming took off 3 bases at V and 7 bases at J, with 18 bases between the two ends. The CDR3 loop spans 14 amino acids. CDR3 DNA: TGCAGCGTTGACGGGGGTGCAGGGCTCTCTGGCTACACCTTC. Translating gives CSVDGGAGLSGYTF.

The rearrangement joins TRBV5-4 to TRBJ2-5, with a weak D call TRBD1 (6 bases). This CDR3 comprises 16 residues. Germline V gene lookup returns CDR1 SGHNT and CDR2 YYREEE (reference sequence). The V end lost 3 bases, the J end lost 5 bases, and 20 bases lay between the germline ends. DNA for the CDR3: TGTGCCAGCAGCTCGGCCTCGGACAGTCTGGGGGAGACCCAGTACTTC. It translates to CASSSASDSLGETQYF.

The J gene is TRBJ2-2, the V gene TRBV14; TRBD1 aligns across 9 bases. The ends lost 4 bases at V and 0 bases at J; junction bases unmatched: 3. The CDR3 length is 16 residues. The germline V gene has CDR1 SGHDN and CDR2 FVKESK. CDR3 nucleotides: TGTGCCAGCAGCCCTTGGACAGGGGCGAACACCGGGGAGCTGTTTTTT. Translating gives CASSPWTGANTGELFF.

CDR3 bases: TGTGCCATCAGTGAGTCCTACGGGGCCAACACAGATACGCAGTATTTT. Translation gives CAISESYGANTDTQYF. This chain connects TRBV10-3 to TRBJ2-3; D could derive from TRBD1 or TRBD2 (5 bases each). Germline V gene data show CDR1 as ENHRY and CDR2 as SYGVKD. The V gene lost 0 bases and the J gene lost 2 bases, with 12 bases spanning the gap. The CDR3 is 16 amino acids.

This clone showed up just a few times. The V call is TRBV5-1, the J call TRBJ1-6; TRBD1 aligns across 8 bases. Germline CDR1 SGHRS, CDR2 YFSETQ. V shed 0 bases and J 9 bases; nucleotides not matched to a gene: 5. This CDR3 has 15 residues. CDR3 sequence (DNA): TGCGCCAGCAGCTTGGCCCAGGGGGCAGGTTCACCCCTCCACTTT. Its translation is CASSLAQGAGSPLHF.

The chain is built from TRBV5-1 and TRBJ1-1; D remains unclear. The CDR3 is 13 amino acids. Germline V lookup: CDR1 SGHRS, CDR2 YFSETQ. Trimming stripped 3 bases from V and 5 bases from J, with 11 bases between. DNA of the CDR3: TGCGCCAGCAGCTCAGGAAGTTGGACTGAAGCTTTCTTT. The encoded protein is CASSSGSWTEAFF.

This chain uses TRBV28 with TRBJ1-5; tentatively, D is TRBD1 (5 bases). With 5 bases removed from V and 6 bases from J, the gap between germline ends came to 17 bases. This CDR3 comprises 15 residues. Looked up from germline, CDR1 is MDHEN and CDR2 is SYDVKM. This CDR3 is CASSGAGVGFQPQHF. The CDR3, as DNA: TGTGCCAGCAGTGGGGCCGGGGTTGGGTTTCAGCCCCAGCATTTT.

There are a few counts of this clone. The rearrangement links TRBV6-5 to TRBJ1-2, with D tentatively TRBD1 (5 bases). CDR1 is MNHEY, CDR2 SVGAGI, per germline. V was pared by 7 bases and J by 8 bases, with 14 bases between. CDR3 length: 12 residues. The CDR3 loop is CASTKRRGGYTF. CDR3 bases: TGTGCCAGCACGAAGAGGAGGGGCGGCTACACCTTC.

This sequence joins TRBV5-4 and TRBJ2-3, with D tentatively TRBD1 (7 bases). Trimming removed 3 bases at V and 7 bases at J, with 12 bases between. Looked up from germline, CDR1 is SGHNT and CDR2 is YYREEE (reference sequence). The CDR3 runs to 13 residues. The CDR3 nucleotides are TGTGCCAGCAGCTCCCCAGGGGGGAATACGCAGTATTTT. Protein: CASSSPGGNTQYF.

The chain is built from TRBV28 and TRBJ2-7, with D maybe TRBD1 (6 bases). V lost 6 bases and J 5 bases, leaving 11 bases between the germline ends. In germline, CDR1 is MDHEN, CDR2 SYDVKM. This CDR3 spans 12 amino acids. CDR3 sequence reads: CASSDRLNEQYV. In nucleotides, the CDR3 is TGTGCCAGCAGCGACAGGTTAAACGAGCAGTACGTC.

The chain combines TRBV5-1 with TRBJ1-4, with TRBD1 identical over 11 bases. After removal of 0 bases from V and 7 bases from J, the junction contained 2 bases not matched to a gene. This CDR3 spans 15 amino acids. The V gene's germline CDR1 is SGHRS and CDR2 YFSETQ. The DNA for the CDR3 is TGCGCCAGCAGCTTGGCTGGGACAGGGGGTGAAAAACTGTTTTTT. Its translation: CASSLAGTGGEKLFF.

This chain uses TRBV11-2 with TRBJ2-7, with a possible D match to TRBD2 (6 bases). Trimming shortened V by 5 bases and J by 4 bases, and 9 bases separated the two germline ends. Germline-derived CDR1 and CDR2 are SGHAT and FQNNGV. CDR3 length: 12 residues. In nucleotides, the CDR3 is TGTGCCAGCAGCCCAAGCGGGTACGAGCAGTACTTC. Residues: CASSPSGYEQYF.

This chain joins TRBV4-1 and TRBJ2-2; tentative D call: TRBD2 (6 bases). With 0 bases removed from V and 0 bases from J, the gap between germline ends came to 8 bases. The length of the CDR3 is 16 residues. Germline V lookup: CDR1 MGHRA, CDR2 YSYEKL. The CDR3 reads CASSQEGGANTGELFF. Written as DNA, the CDR3 is TGCGCCAGCAGCCAAGAAGGCGGGGCGAACACCGGGGAGCTGTTTTTT.

The J gene is TRBJ2-5, the V gene TRBV10-1; possibly TRBD1 for D (5 bases). Trimming shortened V by 2 bases and J by 5 bases, and 12 bases separated the two germline ends. The length of the CDR3 is 14 residues. Germline CDR1 and CDR2: WNHNN and SYGVQD (reference sequence). The CDR3 sequence is CASSEAGKSETQYF. As DNA, the CDR3 is TGCGCCAGCAGTGAGGCAGGGAAGTCGGAGACCCAGTACTTC.

The chain joins TRBV7-8 to TRBJ2-7; the D is unclear. Per the germline V gene, CDR1 is SGHVS and CDR2 is FQNEAQ. The CDR3 runs to 16 residues. The V and J ends lost 1 base and 4 bases respectively, with 17 bases between them. The CDR3 loop is CASSLDRLIKAYEQYF. The CDR3 region has the DNA TGTGCCAGCAGCTTAGACCGGCTTATCAAAGCGTACGAGCAGTACTTC.